This entry concerns a single T cell receptor (beta chain). The antigen remains undetermined. The CDR3 contains 15 residues. Germline CDR1 SGHAT, CDR2 FQDESV (reference sequence). V was cut by 4 bases and J by 2 bases, with 15 bases left in between. Method: immunoSEQ multiplex PCR; TCRdb's copy keeps in-frame clones and lacks some. This sample has about 180,000 clones, with 86% found just once. The donors were members of the validation cohort comprising approximately 110 subjects, separate from the roughly 690-subject first cohort. These data are taken from a study of cytomegalovirus exposure and HLA in healthy donors. The study, taken as a whole, reports: In vitro checks showed that a few CMV-associated chains really do target CMV antigens. Most TCR sequences proved rare, with some public TCRs found in many donors.

The TCR originated in a man younger than 35 in good health and CMV-seropositive. The gene calls are TRBV11-1 and TRBJ2-7; a possible D gene is TRBD1 (6 bases). Sequenced input: PBMCs. In DNA form, the CDR3 reads TGTGCCAGCAGCTCGGGACATCCATCCACCTACGAGCAGTACTTC. Translated, it gives CASSSGHPSTYEQYF.